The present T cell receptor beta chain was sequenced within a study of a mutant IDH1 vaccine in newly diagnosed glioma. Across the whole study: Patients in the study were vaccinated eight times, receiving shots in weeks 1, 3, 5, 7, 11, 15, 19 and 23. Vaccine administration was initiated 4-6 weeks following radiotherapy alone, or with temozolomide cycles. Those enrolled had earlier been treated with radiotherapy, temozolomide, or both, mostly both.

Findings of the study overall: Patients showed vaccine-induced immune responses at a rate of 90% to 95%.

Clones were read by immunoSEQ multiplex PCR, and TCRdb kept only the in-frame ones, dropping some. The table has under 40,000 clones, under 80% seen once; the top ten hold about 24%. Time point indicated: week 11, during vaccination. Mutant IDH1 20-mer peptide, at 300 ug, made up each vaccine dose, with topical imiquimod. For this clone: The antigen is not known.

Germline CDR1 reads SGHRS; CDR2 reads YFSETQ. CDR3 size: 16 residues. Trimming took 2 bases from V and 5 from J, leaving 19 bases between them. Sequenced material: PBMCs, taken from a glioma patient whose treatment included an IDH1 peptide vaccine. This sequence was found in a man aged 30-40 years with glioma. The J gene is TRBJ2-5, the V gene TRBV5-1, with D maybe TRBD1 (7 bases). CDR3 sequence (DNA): TGCGCCAGCAGCTTTACAGGGGAGCGGGTAGGTGAGACCCAGTACTTC. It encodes CASSFTGERVGETQYF.